Described below is a single TCR beta chain sequence and its context. The antigen is undetermined. TCRdb's copy holds only in-frame clones and misses some; the assay was immunoSEQ multiplex PCR. Here the sample spans more than 110,000 clones, almost 95% being singletons. The data are from a study of T cell responses to AZD1222 COVID-19 vaccine. Germline loops: CDR1 MGHRA, CDR2 YSYEKL. The V and J ends lost 4 bases and 4 bases, in that order; junction bases with no gene match: 6. This CDR3 spans 15 amino acids. Points from the study as a whole: Repertoires were obtained only post-peak T cell response.

This receptor was taken from an adult who received the AZD1222 COVID-19 vaccine. The sample was peripheral blood, taken 28 days after the second AZD1222 dose. The gene calls are TRBV4-1 and TRBJ1-4, with TRBD1 identical over 7 bases. The DNA of the CDR3 is TGCGCCAGCAGCCGAGACAGGGTGCTTAATGAAAAACTGTTTTTT. It codes for CASSRDRVLNEKLFF.